This T cell receptor beta chain was observed in a study of shared clonotypes between healthy human individuals. Study context: The donor pool was made up of two women and three men aged 18 to 49. Broader study findings: Clonotype sharing among donors was thought likely to change with sequencing depth. Limited genetic and exposure-history diversity came from having few donors.

As to this clone: Its antigen is unknown.

Sequencing used immunoSEQ multiplex PCR; TCRdb keeps in-frame clones, though not all of them. The sample comprises about a million clones, about 77% of which are singletons, and approximately 1.5% rests with the top ten. Germline trimming cut 5 bases from V and 4 bases from J; bases unmatched to any gene: 14. Germline-derived CDR1 and CDR2 are SGHTA and FQGNSA. The CDR3 runs to 18 residues. What was sequenced was memory CD4+ T cells sorted from blood. Stated subset: CD45RA-negative fraction. The receptor was isolated from a man aged 18-30 years in good health. The chain links TRBV7-2 to TRBJ2-3; TRBD1 agrees at 11 bases. CDR3 protein: CASSRTGGARRRADTQYF. In DNA form, the CDR3 reads TGTGCCAGCAGCCGGACAGGGGGCGCCCGGCGTAGGGCAGATACGCAGTATTTT.